This T cell receptor (beta chain) was captured by sequencing in a study of cytomegalovirus exposure and HLA in healthy donors. This PCR relied on a set of 60 Vbeta primers and 13 Jbeta primers. The method was immunoSEQ multiplex PCR; TCRdb's version includes in-frame clones alone and lacks a portion of them. The repertoire holds approximately 100,000 clones, with more than 75% as singletons. Trimming took off 0 bases at V and 1 base at J, with 8 bases between the two ends. CDR1 and CDR2 (germline): SGHTS, YDEGEE. The CDR3 is 15 amino acids. The rearrangement joins TRBV5-8 to TRBJ1-5; D is ambiguous. The material sequenced was PBMCs. The receptor's source is a human donor in good health. The CDR3, as DNA: TGTGCCAGCAGCTTGGGGCAGAGGAGCAATCAGCCCCAGCATTTT. It encodes CASSLGQRSNQPQHF.